This T cell receptor beta chain comes out of a study of molecular identifiers for immune sequencing clone quantification. Making the bulk TCR libraries relied on previously described methods and listed TCR primers. One entry per CDR3 protein, called by TCRdb with MiXCR from the PCR reads. The data contain about 640,000 distinct CDR3 sequences, 15% to 20% of them singletons. This clonotype has at least ten counts. The CDR3 length is 13 residues. Per germline, CDR1 MNHNS and CDR2 SASEGT. The V and J ends lost 8 bases and 7 bases, in that order; junction bases with no gene match: 6. The source is a human donor in good health. Some libraries in this study had Jurkat cell RNA spiked in. Sequenced sample: naive CD8+ T cells from blood, with Jurkat cell RNA spiked in. Subset defined: FACS-sorted CD8+CD4-CCR7+CD45RA+ naive T cells. The V call is TRBV6-1, the J call TRBJ1-5, with TRBD1 matching 9 bases. The CDR3 spells CASGQGRGQPQHF. The DNA of the CDR3 is TGTGCCAGCGGACAGGGGAGAGGCCAGCCCCAGCATTTT.